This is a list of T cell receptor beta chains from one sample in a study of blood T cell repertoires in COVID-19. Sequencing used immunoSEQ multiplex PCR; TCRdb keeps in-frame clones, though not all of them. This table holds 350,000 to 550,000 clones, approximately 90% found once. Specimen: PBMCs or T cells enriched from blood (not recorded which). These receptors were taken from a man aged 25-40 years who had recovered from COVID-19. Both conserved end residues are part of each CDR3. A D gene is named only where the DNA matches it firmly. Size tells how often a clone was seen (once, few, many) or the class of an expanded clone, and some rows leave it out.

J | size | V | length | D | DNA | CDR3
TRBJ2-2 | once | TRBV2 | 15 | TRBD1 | TGTGCCAGCAGGTTGGGACAGGGAACCACCGGGGAGCTGTTTTTT | CASRLGQGTTGELFF
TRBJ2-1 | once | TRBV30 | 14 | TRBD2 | TGTGCCTGGAAGACTAGCAATTCCTACAATGAGCAGTTCTTC | CAWKTSNSYNEQFF
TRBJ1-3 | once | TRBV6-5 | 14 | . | TGTGCCAGCAGACCCAGGGGACGCGGAAACACCATATATTTT | CASRPRGRGNTIYF
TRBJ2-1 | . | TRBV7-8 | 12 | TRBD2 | TGTGCCAGCAGCCAACGGACTAGGGAGCAGTTCTTC | CASSQRTREQFF
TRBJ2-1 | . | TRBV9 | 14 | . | TGTGCCAGCAGCTCTCTTATTGTTGACAATGAGCAGTTCTTC | CASSSLIVDNEQFF
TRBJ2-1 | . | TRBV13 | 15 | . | TGTGCCAGCAGGGTAGCGGTAAGCTCCTACAATGAGCAGTTCTTC | CASRVAVSSYNEQFF
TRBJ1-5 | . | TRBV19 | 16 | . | TGTGCCAGTAGTATCCCCCCCGGACAAAGCAATCAGCCCCAGCATTTT | CASSIPPGQSNQPQHF
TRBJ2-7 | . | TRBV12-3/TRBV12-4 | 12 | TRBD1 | TGTGCCAGCAGTTCGACAGGGATTGTGCAGTACTTC | CASSSTGIVQYF
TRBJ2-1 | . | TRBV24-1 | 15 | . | TGTGCCACCAGTGACGGGACACAACCTTTCAATGAGCAGTTCTTC | CATSDGTQPFNEQFF
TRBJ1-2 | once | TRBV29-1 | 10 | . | TGCAGCGTTGAATTGGAGGGCTACACCTTC | CSVELEGYTF